Listed here are 11 T cell receptor beta chains from one sample, sequenced in a study of shared clonotypes between healthy human individuals. The method was immunoSEQ multiplex PCR; TCRdb's version includes in-frame clones alone and lacks a portion of them. The sample shows about 1.1 million clones, 77% of them seen only once. Sequenced: memory CD4+ T cells from PBMCs. Noted subset: CD45RA-negative fraction. The receptors derive from a man younger than 35 in good health. Some clones in this sample may be carry-over from other donors' samples.

The chain joins TRBV11-2 to TRBJ2-7; no definite D call. The germline V gene encodes CDR1 SGHAT and CDR2 FQNNGV. Trimming pared 0 bases from V and 2 bases from J, leaving 11 bases between. This CDR3 is built from 15 residues. The CDR3 loop reads CASSLDSYIPYEQYF. Here the CDR3 DNA reads TGTGCCAGCAGCTTAGACAGCTACATCCCCTACGAGCAGTACTTC.

The chain recombines TRBV5-1 with TRBJ2-1; 11 bases are a match to TRBD2. The germline gives CDR1 SGHRS, CDR2 YFSETQ. J lost 3 bases, V lost 7 bases, and 9 bases had no gene match. CDR3 size: 16 residues. The CDR3 spells CASETGLADFYNEQFF. The CDR3 coding sequence is TGCGCCAGCGAGACGGGACTAGCGGATTTCTACAATGAGCAGTTCTTC.

The chain combines TRBV5-1 with TRBJ2-2, with TRBD1 matching over 7 bases. In germline, CDR1 is SGHRS, CDR2 YFSETQ. Unmatched junction bases numbered 8, after V lost 7 bases and J lost 5 bases. The CDR3 spans 14 residues. The CDR3, as DNA: TGCGCCAGCTCCGATATACAGGGGACCGGGGAGCTGTTTTTT. Encoded protein: CASSDIQGTGELFF.

This rearrangement joins TRBV7-9 to TRBJ2-2, with 7 bases matching TRBD2. Germline CDR1 SEHNR, CDR2 FQNEAQ (reference sequence). The junction had 14 bases not matched to a gene; V was cut back by 6 bases and J by 7 bases. The CDR3 loop spans 16 amino acids. The CDR3 here is CASRFFLAEGDGELFF. The CDR3 DNA sequence: TGTGCCAGCAGGTTCTTTCTAGCGGAAGGGGACGGGGAGCTGTTTTTT. Full variable domain (outside the CDR3, taken from reference TRBV7-9 and TRBJ2-2): DTGVSQNPRHKITKRGQNVTFRCDPISEHNRLYWYRQTLGQGPEFLTYFQNEAQLEKSRLLSDRFSAERPKGSFSTLEIQRTEQGDSAMYLCASRFFLAEGDGELFFGEGSRLTVL.

The chain carries TRBV5-4 and TRBJ1-4; 7 bases match TRBD1. The CDR3 is 15 residues long. Unmatched junction bases numbered 10, after V lost 3 bases and J lost 8 bases. Germline V gene sequence: CDR1 SGHNT, CDR2 YYREEE (reference sequence). The CDR3 nucleotides are TGTGCCAGCAGCTCAACCGGGACAGAATCCGAAAAACTGTTTTTT. As protein: CASSSTGTESEKLFF.

The V call is TRBV5-1, the J call TRBJ2-7; D may be TRBD1 (5 bases). With 0 bases removed from V and 2 bases from J, the gap between germline ends came to 18 bases. The CDR3 contains 17 residues. The germline V gene encodes CDR1 SGHRS and CDR2 YFSETQ. CDR3 coding DNA: TGCGCCAGCAGCTTGGGGTCAGGGATCCCTTATACCTACGAGCAGTACTTC. This codes for CASSLGSGIPYTYEQYF.

Notes on this clone: Other DNA sequences within the sample encode an identical CDR3. The chain has TRBV7-2 and TRBJ2-7; 7 bases agree with TRBD1. Germline V lookup: CDR1 SGHTA, CDR2 FQGNSA. V lost 4 bases and J lost 1; bases outside the gene matches: 4. This CDR3 is built from 14 residues. The CDR3 region has the DNA TGTGCCAGCAGCTCCAGACAGGGATCCTACGAGCAGTACTTC. It encodes CASSSRQGSYEQYF.

This clone was counted a few times. The rearrangement links TRBV28 to TRBJ2-3; 11 positions agree with TRBD2. With V trimmed by 5 bases and J by 5 bases, 6 bases remained unmatched. The V gene's germline CDR1 is MDHEN and CDR2 SYDVKM. The CDR3 is 15 residues long. In DNA form, the CDR3 reads TGTGCCAGCAGTCGTAGCGGGAGGGCCCGAGATACGCAGTATTTT. Amino acid sequence: CASSRSGRARDTQYF. Together with reference TRBV28 and TRBJ2-3, the CDR3 gives the full variable domain: DVKVTQSSRYLVKRTGEKVFLECVQDMDHENMFWYRQDPGLGLRLIYFSYDVKMKEKGDIPEGYSVSREKKERFSLILESASTNQTSMYLCASSRSGRARDTQYFGPGTRLTVL.

Notes on this clone: An end of the junction differs from the germline gene, which may be a read error. The CDR3: CASRRTSGSYLGHF. The CDR3 DNA reads as TGCGCCAGCAGGAGGACTAGCGGGAGCTATTTAGGGCACTTC. The J gene is TRBJ2-7, the V gene TRBV10-1; TRBD2 aligns across 13 bases. The CDR3 has 14 residues. The V gene's germline CDR1 is WNHNN and CDR2 SYGVQD (reference sequence).

Written as DNA, the CDR3 is TGTGCCAGCAGTTTTCGACTAGCGGTCCTAACAGATACGCAGTATTTT. Encoded protein: CASSFRLAVLTDTQYF. This rearrangement joins TRBV28 to TRBJ2-3; 9 bases fit TRBD2. With V trimmed by 3 bases and J by 3 bases, 7 bases remained unmatched. Germline-derived CDR1 and CDR2 are MDHEN and SYDVKM. The CDR3 consists of 16 residues.

The chain uses TRBV14 and TRBJ2-7; tentative D call: TRBD2 (5 bases). Germline V lookup: CDR1 SGHDN, CDR2 FVKESK. The V end was cut by 0 bases, the J end by 2 bases, with 11 bases between. The length of the CDR3 is 15 residues. As DNA, the CDR3 is TGTGCCAGCAGCCAAGAAGCGGTATTCGCCTACGAGCAGTACTTC. Its protein product is CASSQEAVFAYEQYF.